This TCR beta chain was identified in a study of patients with pleural tuberculosis. Per the germline V gene, CDR1 is SGHNT and CDR2 is YYREEE (reference sequence). Trimming cost V 1 base and J 5 bases, with 10 bases left between them. This CDR3 has 14 amino acids. TCRdb ran MiXCR on the reads and lists one entry per CDR3 protein. Counted here are around 49,000 distinct CDR3 sequences, about 6.8% occurring once; the ten biggest clones make up 15% to 20%. This clonotype has a count of ten or more. The chain employs TRBV5-4 and TRBJ2-1; D might be TRBD1 or TRBD2, each matching 5 bases. This TCR came from a human donor with pleural tuberculosis. This chain's CDR3 is CASSLTGTNNEQFF. As DNA, the CDR3 is TGTGCCAGCAGCTTGACTGGGACCAACAATGAGCAGTTCTTC. Supplemented by reference TRBV5-4 and TRBJ2-1, the full variable domain reads ETGVTQSPTHLIKTRGQQVTLRCSSQSGHNTVSWYQQALGQGPQFIFQYYREEENGRGNFPPRFSGLQFPNYSSELNVNALELDDSALYLCASSLTGTNNEQFFGPGTRLTVL.